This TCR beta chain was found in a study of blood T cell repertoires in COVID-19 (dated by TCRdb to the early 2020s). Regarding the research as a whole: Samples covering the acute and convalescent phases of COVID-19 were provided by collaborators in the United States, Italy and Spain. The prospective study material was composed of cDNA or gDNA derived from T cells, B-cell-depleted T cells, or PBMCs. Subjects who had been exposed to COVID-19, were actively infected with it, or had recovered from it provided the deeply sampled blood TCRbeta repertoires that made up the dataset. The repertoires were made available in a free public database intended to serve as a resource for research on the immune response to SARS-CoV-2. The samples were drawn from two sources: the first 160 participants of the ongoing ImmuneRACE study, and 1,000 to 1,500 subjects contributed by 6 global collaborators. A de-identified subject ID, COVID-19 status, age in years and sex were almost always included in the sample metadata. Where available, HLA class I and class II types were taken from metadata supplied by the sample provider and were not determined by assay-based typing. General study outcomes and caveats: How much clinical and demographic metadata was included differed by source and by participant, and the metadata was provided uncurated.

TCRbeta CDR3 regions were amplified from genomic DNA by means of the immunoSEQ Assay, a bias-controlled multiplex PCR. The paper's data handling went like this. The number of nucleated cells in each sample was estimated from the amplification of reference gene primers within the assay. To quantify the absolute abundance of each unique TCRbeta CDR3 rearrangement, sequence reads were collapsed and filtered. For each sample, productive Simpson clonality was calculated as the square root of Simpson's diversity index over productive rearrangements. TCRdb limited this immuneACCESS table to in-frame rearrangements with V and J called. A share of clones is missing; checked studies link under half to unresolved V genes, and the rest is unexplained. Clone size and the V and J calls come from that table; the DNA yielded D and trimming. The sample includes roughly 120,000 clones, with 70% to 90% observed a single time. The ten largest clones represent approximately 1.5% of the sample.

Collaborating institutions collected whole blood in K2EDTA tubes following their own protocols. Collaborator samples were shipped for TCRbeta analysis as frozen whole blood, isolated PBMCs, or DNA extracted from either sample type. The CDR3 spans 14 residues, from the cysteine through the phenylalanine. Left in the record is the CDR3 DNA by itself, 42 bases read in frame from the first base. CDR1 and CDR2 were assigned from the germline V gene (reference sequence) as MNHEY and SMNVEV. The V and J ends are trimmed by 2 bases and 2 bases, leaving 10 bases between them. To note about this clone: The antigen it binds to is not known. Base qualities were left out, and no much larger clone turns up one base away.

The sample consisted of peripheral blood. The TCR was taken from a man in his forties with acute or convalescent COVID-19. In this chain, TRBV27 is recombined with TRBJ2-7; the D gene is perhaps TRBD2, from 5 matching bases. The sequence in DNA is TGTGCCAGCAGTTTAAAACCGGGAACCTACGAGCAGTACTTC. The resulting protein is CASSLKPGTYEQYF.